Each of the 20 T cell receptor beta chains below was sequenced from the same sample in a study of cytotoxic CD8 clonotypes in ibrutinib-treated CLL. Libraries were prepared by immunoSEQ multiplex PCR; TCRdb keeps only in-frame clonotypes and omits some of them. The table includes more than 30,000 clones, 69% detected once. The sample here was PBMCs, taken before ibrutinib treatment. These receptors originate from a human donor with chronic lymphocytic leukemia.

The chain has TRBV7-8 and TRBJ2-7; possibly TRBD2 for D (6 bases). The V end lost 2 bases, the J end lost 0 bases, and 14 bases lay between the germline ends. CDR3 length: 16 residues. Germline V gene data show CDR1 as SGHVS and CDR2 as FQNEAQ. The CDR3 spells CASSLNLWTNSYEQYF. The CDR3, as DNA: TGTGCCAGCAGCTTAAATTTGTGGACTAACTCCTACGAGCAGTACTTC.

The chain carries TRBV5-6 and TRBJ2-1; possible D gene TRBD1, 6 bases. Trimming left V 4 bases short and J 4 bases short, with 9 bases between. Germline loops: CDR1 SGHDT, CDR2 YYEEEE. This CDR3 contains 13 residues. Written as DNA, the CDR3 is TGTGCCAGCAGCCAGGACAGTTACAATGAGCAGTTCTTC. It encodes CASSQDSYNEQFF.

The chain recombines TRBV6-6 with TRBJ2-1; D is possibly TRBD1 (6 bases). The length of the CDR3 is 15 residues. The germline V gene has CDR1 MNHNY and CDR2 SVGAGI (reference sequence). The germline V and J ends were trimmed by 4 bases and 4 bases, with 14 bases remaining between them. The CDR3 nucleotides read TGTGCCAGCAGTTTACAGGGCCTGATTTACAATGAGCAGTTCTTC. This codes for CASSLQGLIYNEQFF.

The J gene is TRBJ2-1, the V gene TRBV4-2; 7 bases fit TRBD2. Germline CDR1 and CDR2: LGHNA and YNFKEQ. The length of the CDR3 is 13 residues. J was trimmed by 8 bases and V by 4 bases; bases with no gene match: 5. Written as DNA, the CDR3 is TGTGCCAGCAGCCCGGGACTAACTTATGAGCAGTTCTTC. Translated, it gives CASSPGLTYEQFF.

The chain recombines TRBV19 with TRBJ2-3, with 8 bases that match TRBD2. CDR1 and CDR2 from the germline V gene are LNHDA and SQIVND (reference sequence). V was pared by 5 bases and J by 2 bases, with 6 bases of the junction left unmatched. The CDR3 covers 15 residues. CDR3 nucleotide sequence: TGTGCCAGTAGTTTCGGGACTAGGCTCACAGATACGCAGTATTTT. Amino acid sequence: CASSFGTRLTDTQYF.

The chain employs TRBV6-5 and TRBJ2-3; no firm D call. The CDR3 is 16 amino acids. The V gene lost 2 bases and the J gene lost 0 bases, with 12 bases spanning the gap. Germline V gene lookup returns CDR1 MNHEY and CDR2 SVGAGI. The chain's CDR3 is CASSYLFGESTDTQYF. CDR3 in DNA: TGTGCCAGCAGTTACCTATTTGGAGAAAGCACAGATACGCAGTATTTT.

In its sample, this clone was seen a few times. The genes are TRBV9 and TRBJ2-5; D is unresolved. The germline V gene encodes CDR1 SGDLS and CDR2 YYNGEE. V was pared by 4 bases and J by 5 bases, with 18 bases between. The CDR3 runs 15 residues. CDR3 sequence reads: CASSPHYGVGETQYF. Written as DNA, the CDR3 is TGTGCCAGCAGCCCCCACTATGGGGTTGGGGAGACCCAGTACTTC.

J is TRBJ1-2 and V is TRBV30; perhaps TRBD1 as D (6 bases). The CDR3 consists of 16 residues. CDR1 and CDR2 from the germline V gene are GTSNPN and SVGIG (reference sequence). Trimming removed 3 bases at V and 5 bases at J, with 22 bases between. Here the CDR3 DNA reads TGTGCCTGGAGCCTCACGGGGCCGGGGGCAGGGTATGGCTACACCTTC. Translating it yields CAWSLTGPGAGYGYTF.

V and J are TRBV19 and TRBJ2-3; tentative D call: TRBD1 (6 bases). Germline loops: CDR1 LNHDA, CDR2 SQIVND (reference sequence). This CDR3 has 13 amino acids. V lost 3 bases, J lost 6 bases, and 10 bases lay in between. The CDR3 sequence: CASSMGHVDTQYF. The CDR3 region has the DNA TGTGCCAGTAGTATGGGACATGTGGATACGCAGTATTTT.

This chain's CDR3 is CASSWGGAGNYEQYF. In nucleotides, the CDR3 is TGTGCCAGCAGTTGGGGGGGGGCGGGAAACTACGAGCAGTACTTC. The chain combines TRBV27 with TRBJ2-7, with a tentative D call TRBD2 (7 bases). V was clipped by 4 bases and J by 3 bases, with 16 bases between them. The germline gives CDR1 MNHEY, CDR2 SMNVEV (reference sequence). CDR3 length: 15 residues.

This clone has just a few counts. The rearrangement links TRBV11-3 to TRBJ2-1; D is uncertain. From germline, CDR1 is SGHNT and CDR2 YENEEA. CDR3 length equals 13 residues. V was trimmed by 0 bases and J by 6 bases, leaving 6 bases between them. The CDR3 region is CASSLEQINEQFF. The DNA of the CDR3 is TGTGCCAGCAGCTTAGAACAGATCAATGAGCAGTTCTTC.

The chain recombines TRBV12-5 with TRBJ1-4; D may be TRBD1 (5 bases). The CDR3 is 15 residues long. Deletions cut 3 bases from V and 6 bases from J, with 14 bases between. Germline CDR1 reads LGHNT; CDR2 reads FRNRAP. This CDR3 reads CASGFVAGTHEKLFF. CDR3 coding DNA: TGTGCTAGTGGTTTTGTGGCAGGGACCCATGAAAAACTGTTTTTT.

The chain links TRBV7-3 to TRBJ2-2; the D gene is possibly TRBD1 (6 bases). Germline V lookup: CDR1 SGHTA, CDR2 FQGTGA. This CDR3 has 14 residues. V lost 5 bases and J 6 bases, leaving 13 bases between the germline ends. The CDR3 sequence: CASSLQGFAGELFF. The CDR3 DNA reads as TGTGCCAGCAGCCTACAGGGATTCGCCGGGGAGCTGTTTTTT.

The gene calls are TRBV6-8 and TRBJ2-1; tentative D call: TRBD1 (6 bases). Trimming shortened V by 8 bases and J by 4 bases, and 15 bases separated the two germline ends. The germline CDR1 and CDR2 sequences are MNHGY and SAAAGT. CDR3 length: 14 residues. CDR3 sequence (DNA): TGTGCCAGCCCAACGAATACAGGGTACAATGAGCAGTTCTTC. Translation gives CASPTNTGYNEQFF.

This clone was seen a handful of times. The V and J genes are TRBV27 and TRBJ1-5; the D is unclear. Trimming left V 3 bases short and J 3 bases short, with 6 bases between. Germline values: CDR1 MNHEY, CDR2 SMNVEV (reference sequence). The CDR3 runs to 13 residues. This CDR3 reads CASSFQTNQPQHF. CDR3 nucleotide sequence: TGTGCCAGCAGTTTCCAAACCAATCAGCCCCAGCATTTT.

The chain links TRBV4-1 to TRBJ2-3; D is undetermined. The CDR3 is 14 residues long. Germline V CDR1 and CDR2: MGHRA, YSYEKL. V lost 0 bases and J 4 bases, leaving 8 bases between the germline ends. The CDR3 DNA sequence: TGCGCCAGCAGCCAAGATTTAGCACCAGATACGCAGTATTTT. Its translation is CASSQDLAPDTQYF.

CDR3 DNA: TGTGCCAGCGGTGACAGGGCTGGGGCCAACGTCCTGACTTTC. It is translated as CASGDRAGANVLTF. The rearrangement links TRBV7-9 to TRBJ2-6, with 7 bases matching TRBD1. Per germline, CDR1 SEHNR and CDR2 FQNEAQ (reference sequence). This CDR3 is built from 14 residues. V lost 8 bases, J lost 2 bases, and 3 bases stayed unmatched.

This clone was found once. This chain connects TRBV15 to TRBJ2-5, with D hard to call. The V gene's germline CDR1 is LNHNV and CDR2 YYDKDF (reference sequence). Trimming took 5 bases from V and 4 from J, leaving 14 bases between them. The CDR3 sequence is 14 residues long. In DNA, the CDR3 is TGTGCCACCAGCCTACGGGTCAGGAGAGAGACCCAGTACTTC. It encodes CATSLRVRRETQYF. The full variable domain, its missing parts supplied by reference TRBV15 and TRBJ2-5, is DAMVIQNPRYQVTQFGKPVTLSCSQTLNHNVMYWYQQKSSQAPKLLFHYYDKDFNNEADTPDNFQSRRPNTSFCFLDIRSPGLGDTAMYLCATSLRVRRETQYFGPGTRLLVL.

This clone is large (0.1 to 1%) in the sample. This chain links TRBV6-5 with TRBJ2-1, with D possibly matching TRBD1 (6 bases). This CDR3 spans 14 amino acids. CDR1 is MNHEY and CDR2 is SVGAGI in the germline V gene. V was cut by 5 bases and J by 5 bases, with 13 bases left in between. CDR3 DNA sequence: TGTGCCAGCAGTCCCGGACAGAAAAACAATGAGCAGTTCTTC. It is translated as CASSPGQKNNEQFF.

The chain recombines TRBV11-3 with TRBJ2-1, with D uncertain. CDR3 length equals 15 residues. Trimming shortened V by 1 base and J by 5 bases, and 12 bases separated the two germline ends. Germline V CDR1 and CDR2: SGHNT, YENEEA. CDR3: CASSLVWSSHNEQFF. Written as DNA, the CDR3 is TGTGCCAGCAGCTTAGTGTGGTCCAGCCACAATGAGCAGTTCTTC.